The next 31 T cell receptor beta chains were all read from a single sample in a study of cytomegalovirus exposure and HLA in healthy donors (dated by TCRdb to about 2017). Library preparation employed the immunoSEQ multiplex PCR assay. The multiplex PCR relied on a mix of 60 forward primers for TCR Vbeta segments and 13 reverse primers for TCR Jbeta segments. TCRdb stores this immuneACCESS table with in-frame sequences only. Part of the clones is absent; in the studies checked, under half of the shortfall reflects unresolved V genes, and no reason is known for the rest. Across this sample there are under 200,000 clones, with 65% to 80% seen only once. Around 0.69% of the sample is taken by the ten largest. Sequenced sample: PBMCs. These receptors were taken from a woman aged 40 to 50 in good health and CMV-seronegative.

The chain employs TRBV6-5 and TRBJ2-5, with D possibly being TRBD1 (6 bases). V was cut by 5 bases and J by 7 bases, with 14 bases left in between. Looked up from germline, CDR1 is MNHEY and CDR2 is SVGAGI. The length of the CDR3 is 13 residues. The CDR3 DNA is TGTGCCAGCAGTGCACCAGGGGCGGGGACCCAGTACTTC. Protein product: CASSAPGAGTQYF.

Notes on this clone: Other DNA sequences in the sample encode the same CDR3. The rearrangement links TRBV28 to TRBJ2-7; TRBD1 matches at 11 bases. The V gene's germline CDR1 is MDHEN and CDR2 SYDVKM. Germline trimming cut 1 base from V and 3 bases from J; bases unmatched to any gene: 2. The CDR3 sequence is 15 residues long. The CDR3 region has the DNA TGTGCCAGCAGTTTATCCGGGACAGGGGGCTACGAGCAGTACTTC. Translation: CASSLSGTGGYEQYF.

The chain recombines TRBV15 with TRBJ2-5; D perhaps matches TRBD1 (6 bases). The DNA end is more similar to TRBJ2-7, so the J call may be wrong. Germline CDR1 LNHNV, CDR2 YYDKDF (reference sequence). There are 17 residues in the CDR3. The CDR3 spells CATSPSLGTLNSYEQYF. CDR3 DNA: TGTGCCACCAGCCCCTCCCTTGGGACACTGAATTCCTACGAGCAGTACTTC.

This clone came up once. The chain joins TRBV28 to TRBJ2-5; 7 nucleotides match TRBD2. After removal of 5 bases from V and 5 bases from J, the junction contained 5 bases not matched to a gene. CDR1 is MDHEN, CDR2 SYDVKM, per germline. CDR3 length: 13 residues. CDR3 loop: CASSPGGSETQYF. The CDR3 nucleotides are TGTGCCAGCAGTCCCGGGGGGTCGGAGACCCAGTACTTC.

This sequence joins TRBV6-1 and TRBJ2-7; 9 nucleotides agree with TRBD1. The CDR3 has 16 amino acids. Trimming at V came to 2 bases and at J to 6 bases, leaving 11 bases not matched to a gene. Per germline, CDR1 MNHNS and CDR2 SASEGT. CDR3: CASSEKADRGLGEQYF. Here the CDR3 DNA reads TGTGCCAGCAGTGAAAAGGCCGACAGGGGGTTAGGCGAGCAGTACTTC.

The V gene is TRBV27, the J gene TRBJ1-2, with D tentatively TRBD1 (5 bases). The germline CDR1 and CDR2 sequences are MNHEY and SMNVEV (reference sequence). This CDR3 is built from 17 residues. V lost 6 bases and J 3 bases, leaving 23 bases between the germline ends. The DNA for the CDR3 is TGTGCCAGCAGCCCCCTGTGGGGGGAAGCCTTGGACTATGGCTACACCTTC. Translation: CASSPLWGEALDYGYTF.

The chain links TRBV7-9 to TRBJ2-5, with D maybe TRBD1 (5 bases). The assigned J gene may be wrong: the sequence end matches TRBJ2-7 better. This CDR3 is built from 13 residues. CDR1 is SEHNR and CDR2 is FQNEAQ in the germline V gene (reference sequence). The CDR3, as DNA: TGTGCCAGCAGCTTAGAGTTGCAGGGCGAGCAGTACTTC. This codes for CASSLELQGEQYF.

This clone was found once. J is TRBJ2-3 and V is TRBV4-1, with 10 bases that match TRBD2. CDR3 length: 16 residues. V dropped 5 bases and J dropped 4; count of bases not matched to a gene: 9. In germline, CDR1 is MGHRA, CDR2 YSYEKL. The CDR3 bases are TGCGCCAGCAGCAGTGAGGTCCTAGCGGGAGCAGATACGCAGTATTTT. Translated: CASSSEVLAGADTQYF.

The chain links TRBV29-1 to TRBJ2-2, with no clear D. CDR1 and CDR2 (germline): SQVTM, ANQGSEA. The CDR3 runs 13 residues. The V gene lost 4 bases and the J gene lost 1 base, with 7 bases spanning the gap. The CDR3 here is CSVVKRNTGELFF. DNA for the CDR3: TGCAGCGTTGTGAAGAGGAACACCGGGGAGCTGTTTTTT.

The chain couples TRBV5-8 to TRBJ2-1, with 12 positions matching TRBD2. The CDR3 has 18 amino acids. J was trimmed by 2 bases and V by 4 bases; bases with no gene match: 10. Germline CDR1 is SGHTS and CDR2 is YDEGEE. This chain's CDR3 is CASSPGGLAGRTYNEQFF. DNA for the CDR3: TGTGCCAGCAGCCCAGGGGGACTAGCGGGCCGCACCTACAATGAGCAGTTCTTC.

This clone was seen a few times. The chain uses TRBV6-6 and TRBJ1-2, with TRBD1 matching over 10 bases. Unmatched junction bases numbered 9, after V lost 7 bases and J lost 1 base. Per germline, CDR1 MNHNY and CDR2 SVGAGI (reference sequence). The CDR3 runs to 16 residues. As DNA, the CDR3 is TGTGCCAGCACTAGAAAGACAGGGGGCGGTAACTATGGCTACACCTTC. Amino acids: CASTRKTGGGNYGYTF.

The gene calls are TRBV4-2 and TRBJ1-2; TRBD1 matches at 7 bases. The germline CDR1 and CDR2 sequences are LGHNA and YNFKEQ. This CDR3 is built from 16 residues. V trimming: 3 bases; J trimming: 6 bases; junction bases outside the gene matches: 13. The CDR3 reads CASSHFDRELRDGYTF. Written as DNA, the CDR3 is TGTGCCAGCAGCCATTTCGACAGGGAATTACGGGATGGCTACACCTTC.

The chain joins TRBV6-5 to TRBJ1-2; 7 nucleotides line up with TRBD1. The CDR3 contains 15 residues. Germline loops: CDR1 MNHEY, CDR2 SVGAGI. V trimming: 2 bases; J trimming: 4 bases; junction bases outside the gene matches: 7. CDR3 sequence reads: CASSYGQGGSYGYTF. DNA of the CDR3: TGTGCCAGCAGTTACGGGCAGGGGGGCTCCTATGGCTACACCTTC.

The rearrangement links TRBV18 to TRBJ2-1; D is ambiguous. The CDR3 is 14 amino acids. CDR1 is KGHSH and CDR2 is LQKENI in the germline V gene. Trimming shortened V by 1 base and J by 10 bases, and 14 bases separated the two germline ends. The CDR3 bases are TGTGCCAGCTCACCACTGGCGGCTTTCTACGAGCAGTTCTTC. Residues: CASSPLAAFYEQFF.

The gene calls are TRBV4-1 and TRBJ1-2; D not resolved. This CDR3 is built from 16 residues. V was trimmed by 0 bases and J by 2 bases, leaving 13 bases between them. CDR1 is MGHRA, CDR2 YSYEKL, per germline. The CDR3 DNA is TGCGCCAGCAGCCAAGAATCAGTGACAACAAACTATGGCTACACCTTC. This sequence encodes CASSQESVTTNYGYTF.

The V call is TRBV5-4, the J call TRBJ2-5; TRBD2 agrees at 8 bases. TRBJ2-7 explains the end of the DNA better; the J call may be wrong. This CDR3 spans 15 amino acids. The germline gives CDR1 SGHNT, CDR2 YYREEE (reference sequence). The CDR3 reads CASSRRGGRIYEQYF. CDR3 coding DNA: TGTGCCAGCAGTCGCAGGGGCGGGAGGATATACGAGCAGTACTTC.

The chain joins TRBV7-3 to TRBJ2-1, with 14 positions matching TRBD2. Losses at the gene ends were 5 bases for V and 9 bases for J; bases not matched to a gene: 6. Germline assignment: CDR1 SGHTA and CDR2 FQGTGA. This CDR3 region has 15 residues. CDR3 loop: CASSEGLAGVGEQFF. The CDR3 DNA reads TGTGCCAGCAGCGAGGGACTAGCGGGAGTTGGTGAGCAGTTCTTC.

The rearrangement links TRBV9 to TRBJ2-4, with TRBD1 matching 9 bases. With 3 bases clipped from V and 8 bases from J, the junction kept 3 bases outside the gene matches. Germline V gene sequence: CDR1 SGDLS, CDR2 YYNGEE. This CDR3 comprises 13 residues. This chain's CDR3 is CASSAGTGHIQYF. CDR3 nucleotide sequence: TGTGCCAGCAGCGCCGGGACAGGGCACATTCAGTACTTC.

This chain uses TRBV5-6 with TRBJ1-3, with a tentative D call TRBD1 (5 bases). V was shortened by 4 bases and J by 2 bases, with 16 bases between the two germline ends. The CDR3 contains 16 residues. Germline assignment: CDR1 SGHDT and CDR2 YYEEEE. CDR3 DNA: TGTGCCAGCAGCGCGGAGGGGTGGTCGGCTGGAAACACCATATATTTT. Amino acids: CASSAEGWSAGNTIYF.

The chain is built from TRBV4-1 and TRBJ2-7; TRBD1 might be the D (5 bases). The CDR3 spans 18 residues. V gave up 4 bases and J gave up 1 base, with 23 bases separating them. Germline V lookup: CDR1 MGHRA, CDR2 YSYEKL. In DNA form, the CDR3 reads TGCGCCAGCAGCCTTGCCCAGGGATACGAAAGGCTTTCCTACGAGCAGTACTTC. Protein product: CASSLAQGYERLSYEQYF.

The chain has TRBV6-5 and TRBJ1-2, with TRBD1 matching 10 bases. The CDR3 is 15 residues long. CDR1 and CDR2 from the germline V gene are MNHEY and SVGAGI. V lost 6 bases to trimming and J lost 4 bases; unmatched junction nucleotides: 8. As DNA, the CDR3 is TGTGCCAGCAGCCCCGGGACAGGGGCCACCTATGGCTACACCTTC. Protein: CASSPGTGATYGYTF.

CDR3 protein: CASSLVGTSNTEAFF. DNA of the CDR3: TGTGCCAGCAGCTTGGTAGGGACATCGAACACTGAAGCTTTCTTT. The rearrangement uses TRBV5-5 and TRBJ1-1, with D possibly being TRBD1 (6 bases). Germline V gene data show CDR1 as SGHKS and CDR2 as YYEKEE (reference sequence). V was shortened by 0 bases and J by 1 base, with 10 bases between the two germline ends. The CDR3 has 15 residues. Together with reference TRBV5-5 and TRBJ1-1, the CDR3 gives the full variable domain: DAGVTQSPTHLIKTRGQQVTLRCSPISGHKSVSWYQQVLGQGPQFIFQYYEKEERGRGNFPDRFSARQFPNYSSELNVNALLLGDSALYLCASSLVGTSNTEAFFGQGTRLTVV.

This clone has only one observation. The rearrangement links TRBV7-9 to TRBJ2-7; the match to TRBD1 covers 10 bases. CDR1 and CDR2 from the germline V gene are SEHNR and FQNEAQ (reference sequence). The CDR3 has 18 residues. V was clipped by 5 bases and J by 0 bases; unmatched bases: 13. The CDR3: CASSPVSQGQGISYEQYF. For the CDR3, the DNA is TGTGCCAGCAGCCCCGTTAGTCAGGGACAGGGGATCTCCTACGAGCAGTACTTC. The whole variable domain, filled in from reference TRBV7-9 and TRBJ2-7, reads DTGVSQNPRHKITKRGQNVTFRCDPISEHNRLYWYRQTLGQGPEFLTYFQNEAQLEKSRLLSDRFSAERPKGSFSTLEIQRTEQGDSAMYLCASSPVSQGQGISYEQYFGPGTRLTVT.

The chain uses TRBV4-2 and TRBJ1-2; 8 bases agree with TRBD1. The length of the CDR3 is 16 residues. Germline trimming cut 0 bases from V and 5 bases from J; bases unmatched to any gene: 8. Germline CDR1 and CDR2: LGHNA and YNFKEQ. DNA of the CDR3: TGTGCCAGCAGCCAAGATCATTCAGGGGGCCGGTATGGCTACACCTTC. Encoded protein: CASSQDHSGGRYGYTF.

This clone came up a few times. The chain employs TRBV6-1 and TRBJ1-6; D not certain. This CDR3 is built from 13 residues. Trimming left V 2 bases short and J 7 bases short, with 6 bases between. Per germline, CDR1 MNHNS and CDR2 SASEGT. The DNA of the CDR3 is TGTGCCAGCAGTGAATTGAGGAATTCACCCCTCCACTTT. Encoded protein: CASSELRNSPLHF.

The table lists this clone with a count of one. This CDR3 is CSVIGPGQGSYEQYF. In DNA, the CDR3 is TGCAGCGTGATAGGACCGGGACAGGGTTCCTACGAGCAGTACTTC. The rearrangement uses TRBV29-1 and TRBJ2-7; 9 bases fit TRBD1. Germline lookup yields CDR1 SQVTM and CDR2 ANQGSEA. The CDR3 has 15 amino acids. The J segment lost 1 base and the V segment lost 6 bases, leaving 10 bases of the junction unmatched.

The V and J genes are TRBV19 and TRBJ2-7; maybe TRBD1 (5 bases). The V end was cut by 1 base, the J end by 3 bases, with 10 bases between. The CDR3 runs 14 residues. The germline CDR1 and CDR2 sequences are LNHDA and SQIVND (reference sequence). CDR3 region: CASSIGQGSYEQYF. CDR3 sequence (DNA): TGTGCCAGTAGTATAGGGCAGGGCAGCTACGAGCAGTACTTC.

The CDR3: CASREIQGARWAEAFF. CDR3 nucleotides: TGTGCCAGTAGGGAAATACAGGGGGCAAGATGGGCTGAAGCTTTCTTT. This chain connects TRBV19 to TRBJ1-1; 9 bases fit TRBD1. Looked up from germline, CDR1 is LNHDA and CDR2 is SQIVND (reference sequence). The CDR3 is 16 residues long. J gave up 6 bases and V 6 bases, and 14 bases lay outside the gene matches.

This chain joins TRBV29-1 and TRBJ2-6; D is unclear. There are 16 residues in the CDR3. Germline V gives CDR1 SQVTM, CDR2 ANQGSEA. Trimming removed 6 bases from V and 0 bases from J, with 15 bases in between. CDR3 DNA sequence: TGCAGCGTCCCTGAAGGAACAGACTCTGGGGCCAACGTCCTGACTTTC. Encoded protein: CSVPEGTDSGANVLTF.

This clone was seen once. V and J are TRBV7-2 and TRBJ1-2, with 8 bases that match TRBD1. With V trimmed by 1 base and J by 5 bases, 3 bases remained unmatched. CDR3 length: 14 residues. CDR1 SGHTA and CDR2 FQGNSA come from the germline V gene. CDR3 coding DNA: TGTGCCAGCAGCTTAGACAGGGGGGGGTATGGCTACACCTTC. It encodes CASSLDRGGYGYTF.

This clone showed up just a few times. The chain couples TRBV2 to TRBJ1-4; 8 bases agree with TRBD1. Germline CDR1 and CDR2: SNHLY and FYNNEI. There are 14 residues in the CDR3. Unmatched junction bases numbered 4, after V lost 5 bases and J lost 5 bases. For the CDR3, the DNA is TGTGCCAGCAGTCTGACAGGGGTGAATGAAAAACTGTTTTTT. As protein: CASSLTGVNEKLFF. Combining the CDR3 with reference TRBV2 and TRBJ1-4 gives the whole variable domain EPEVTQTPSHQVTQMGQEVILRCVPISNHLYFYWYRQILGQKVEFLVSFYNNEISEKSEIFDDQFSVERPDGSNFTLKIRSTKLEDSAMYFCASSLTGVNEKLFFGSGTQLSVL.